What follows is one TCR beta chain and its context. This clonotype was picked up a small number of times. Its recognized antigen is unknown. No qualities accompany the bases; no much larger clone lies one base away. The data stem from a study of T cells after yellow fever vaccination (dated by TCRdb to about 2019). About the full investigation: The SMART-Seq v4 Ultra Low Input RNA kit was used to prepare libraries from fractions with low cell numbers. Bulk TCR alpha and beta repertoires were sequenced longitudinally to track T-cell clones before and after primary and booster YFV17D yellow fever vaccination. Two healthy male donors, one aged 18 to 30 and one aged 30 to 39 years, were included in the cohort. Blood samples were taken at several timepoints before and after primary and secondary immunization, and bulk PBMC replicates and cell subsets were isolated. Paper-wide results and their limitations: A small share of clonotypes was detected in both CD4 and CD8 compartments, with the overlap likely arising from convergent recombination. The study included only two donors, which limits how far the findings can be generalized. Because abundant contaminating clonotypes from the bulk population could be contained in FACS-sorted repertoires, computational filtering was required. After the booster, most clones that had expanded after primary vaccination were detected again (around 97% of CD4 and under 90% of CD8), suggesting broad maintenance of memory. The secondary T-cell response was weaker than the primary response but faster, peaking on day 5 instead of day 15.

The CDR3 runs 13 residues from the cysteine to the phenylalanine. Just the 39-base CDR3 DNA is kept, in frame starting at base 1. CDR1 and CDR2 are drawn from the germline V gene (reference sequence): LNHNV, YYDKDF. Clipping removes 9 bases from V and 6 bases from J, with 5 as the unmatched junction base count. TCR cDNA was made using 5'RACE template switching, a step that added a universal primer site and unique molecular identifiers. Priming of cDNA synthesis was performed from both the TCR alpha and TCR beta constant segments. Two PCR steps were used to amplify libraries, with sample barcodes and sequencing adapters being added in the second step. Sequencing of libraries was performed on Illumina HiSeq 2500 (2x100 bp) or NovaSeq (2x150 bp). Processing in the source paper ran as follows. MIGEC was used to demultiplex reads and collapse the reads into UMI consensus sequences, and MiXCR was used for V(D)J alignment. Using edgeR on replicate PBMC samples, clonotypes were called vaccine-responding if FDR was below 0.01 and the log2 fold change was above 5 up to day 15. CD4 or CD8 identity was assigned to each bulk clonotype according to whether the clonotype was present at higher abundance in the sequenced CD4 repertoire or the sequenced CD8 repertoire. TCRdb itself trimmed the public reads at Q25 with fastp, ran MiXCR and retained productive beta chains. Duplicate CDR3 protein sequences are folded into a single record with the most common DNA and genes. The V and J calls shown here were made by TCRdb, not taken from the authors' results. The sample table shows about 220,000 distinct CDR3 sequences, and less than 7.5% are seen once. 1% to 1.2% of the sample is held by the ten biggest clonotypes.

The label giving this sample's treatment or condition can be read as: live attenuated yellow fever vaccine strain. A standard Ficoll-Paque protocol was used to isolate PBMCs from peripheral blood. Dynabeads CD4 and CD8 positive selection kits were used to isolate CD4 and CD8 T-cell fractions. TriZol was used to extract RNA from bulk PBMCs, CD4 and CD8 fractions, and dextramer-positive and dextramer-negative fractions. Rearrangement joined TRBV15 to TRBJ2-1, with 10 junctional bases fitting TRBD2. This sequence originates from a man between 25 and 39 years old who received the YFV17D yellow fever vaccine. The source material was CD4+ T cells sorted from PBMCs, sampled on the day of the yellow fever booster vaccination. In nucleotide form, the sequence is TGTGCCACTGGGAGCGGGAGGGCCAATGAGCAGTTCTTC. Translation gives CATGSGRANEQFF.